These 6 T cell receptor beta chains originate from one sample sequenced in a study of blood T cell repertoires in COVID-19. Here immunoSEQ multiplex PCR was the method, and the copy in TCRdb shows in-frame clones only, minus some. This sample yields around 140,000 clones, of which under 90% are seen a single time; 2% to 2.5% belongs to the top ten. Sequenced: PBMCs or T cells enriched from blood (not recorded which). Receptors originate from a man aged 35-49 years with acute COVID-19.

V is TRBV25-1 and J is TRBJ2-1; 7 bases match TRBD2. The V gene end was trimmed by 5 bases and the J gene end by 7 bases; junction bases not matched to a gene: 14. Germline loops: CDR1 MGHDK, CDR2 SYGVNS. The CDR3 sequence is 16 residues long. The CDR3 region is CASSSTISGKANEQFF. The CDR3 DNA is TGTGCCAGCAGTTCCACTATAAGCGGGAAGGCGAATGAGCAGTTCTTC.

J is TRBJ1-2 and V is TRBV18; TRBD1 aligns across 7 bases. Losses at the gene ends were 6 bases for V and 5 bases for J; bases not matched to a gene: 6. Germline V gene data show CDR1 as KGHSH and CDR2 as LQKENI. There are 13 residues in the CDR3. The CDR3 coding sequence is TGTGCCAGCTCTCCCGGGACAGAATATGGCTACACCTTC. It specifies CASSPGTEYGYTF.

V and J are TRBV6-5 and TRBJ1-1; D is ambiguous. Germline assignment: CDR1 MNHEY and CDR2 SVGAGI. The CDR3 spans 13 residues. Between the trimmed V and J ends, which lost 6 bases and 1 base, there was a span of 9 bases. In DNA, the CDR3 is TGTGCCAGCAGCGGTCACCAGAACACTGAAGCTTTCTTT. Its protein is CASSGHQNTEAFF.

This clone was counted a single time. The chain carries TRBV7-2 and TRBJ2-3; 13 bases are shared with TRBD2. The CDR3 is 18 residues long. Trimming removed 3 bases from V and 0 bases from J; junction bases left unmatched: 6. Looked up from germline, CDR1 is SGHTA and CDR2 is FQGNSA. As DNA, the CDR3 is TGTGCCAGCAGCTTTACTAGCGGGGGGGCCTCTAGCACAGATACGCAGTATTTT. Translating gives CASSFTSGGASSTDTQYF.

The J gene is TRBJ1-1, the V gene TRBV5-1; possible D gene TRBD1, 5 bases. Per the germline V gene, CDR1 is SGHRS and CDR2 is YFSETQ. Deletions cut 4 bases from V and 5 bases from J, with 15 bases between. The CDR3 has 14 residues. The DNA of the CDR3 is TGCGCCAGCAGCAACGGGCAGGGAGGAACTGAAGCTTTCTTT. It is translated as CASSNGQGGTEAFF.

The CDR3 sequence: CASSYDSQPQHF. The DNA of the CDR3 is TGTGCCAGCAGCTACGACAGCCAGCCCCAGCATTTT. V gene TRBV12-3 or TRBV12-4 combines with J gene TRBJ1-5; possible D gene TRBD1, 5 bases. The V and J ends lost 6 bases and 7 bases respectively, with 10 bases between them. The CDR3 spans 12 residues.